This TCR beta chain originates from a study of shared clonotypes between healthy human individuals. In the study's own analysis: With immunoSEQ giving junction-only sequences and no quality scores, filtering differed. The repertoire was sequenced with immunoSEQ multiplex PCR; TCRdb's copy has only in-frame clones and lacks some. Clone size and V and J calls were adopted from that table, with D and trimming inferred from the DNA. The sample has around 1.4 million clones; 97% to 99% are singletons. V gave up 3 bases and J gave up 0 bases; unmatched junction bases: 7. The CDR3 has 16 amino acids. Germline V gene data show CDR1 as SGDLS and CDR2 as YYNGEE. Study-level results: Clonotypes shared by all four donors outscored non-shared clonotypes in generation probability.

Comments on this clone: Its antigen is currently unknown.

This receptor was obtained from a man aged 25 to 40 in good health. Sequences were obtained from naive CD4+ T cells sorted from blood. The subset denotes: CD45RA+ positively selected. The V call is TRBV9, the J call TRBJ2-3, with 7 nucleotides matching TRBD1. CDR3 nucleotides: TGTGCCAGCAGCGCCCGACAGGGAGCTAGCACAGATACGCAGTATTTT. Protein sequence: CASSARQGASTDTQYF. The full variable domain, completed using reference TRBV9 and TRBJ2-3, is DSGVTQTPKHLITATGQRVTLRCSPRSGDLSVYWYQQSLDQGLQFLIQYYNGEERAKGNILERFSAQQFPDLHSELNLSSLELGDSALYFCASSARQGASTDTQYFGPGTRLTVL.